The present TCR beta chain was sequenced within a study of cytomegalovirus exposure and HLA in healthy donors. Study-level points and caveats: Later genetic work tied a missense DCLRE1C variant to beta-chain V and J trimming. A later analysis showed HLA-associated TCR beta chains outstripping equally common others in clonal expansion. According to a later analysis, donors in an Asian-associated ancestry cluster reportedly had fewer N-insertions than the approximately 730-donor mean.

This clone was seen more than once but under ten times. The antigen remains unidentified. Germline values: CDR1 SGHVS, CDR2 FNYEAQ. This CDR3 has 14 residues. Trimming pared 5 bases from V and 6 bases from J, leaving 15 bases between. Both 60 Vbeta primers and 13 Jbeta primers went into the PCR. Here immunoSEQ multiplex PCR was the method, and the copy in TCRdb shows in-frame clones only, minus some. The data contain 150,000 to 200,000 clones, 81% of them singletons. The sample was PBMCs. The sequence came from a man in his late teens or twenties in good health and CMV-seronegative. The chain employs TRBV7-6 and TRBJ2-3; D possibly corresponds to TRBD2 (6 bases). CDR3 sequence: CASSAGTLGDTQYF. The CDR3, as DNA: TGTGCCAGCAGCGCCGGGACTCTGGGGGATACGCAGTATTTT.